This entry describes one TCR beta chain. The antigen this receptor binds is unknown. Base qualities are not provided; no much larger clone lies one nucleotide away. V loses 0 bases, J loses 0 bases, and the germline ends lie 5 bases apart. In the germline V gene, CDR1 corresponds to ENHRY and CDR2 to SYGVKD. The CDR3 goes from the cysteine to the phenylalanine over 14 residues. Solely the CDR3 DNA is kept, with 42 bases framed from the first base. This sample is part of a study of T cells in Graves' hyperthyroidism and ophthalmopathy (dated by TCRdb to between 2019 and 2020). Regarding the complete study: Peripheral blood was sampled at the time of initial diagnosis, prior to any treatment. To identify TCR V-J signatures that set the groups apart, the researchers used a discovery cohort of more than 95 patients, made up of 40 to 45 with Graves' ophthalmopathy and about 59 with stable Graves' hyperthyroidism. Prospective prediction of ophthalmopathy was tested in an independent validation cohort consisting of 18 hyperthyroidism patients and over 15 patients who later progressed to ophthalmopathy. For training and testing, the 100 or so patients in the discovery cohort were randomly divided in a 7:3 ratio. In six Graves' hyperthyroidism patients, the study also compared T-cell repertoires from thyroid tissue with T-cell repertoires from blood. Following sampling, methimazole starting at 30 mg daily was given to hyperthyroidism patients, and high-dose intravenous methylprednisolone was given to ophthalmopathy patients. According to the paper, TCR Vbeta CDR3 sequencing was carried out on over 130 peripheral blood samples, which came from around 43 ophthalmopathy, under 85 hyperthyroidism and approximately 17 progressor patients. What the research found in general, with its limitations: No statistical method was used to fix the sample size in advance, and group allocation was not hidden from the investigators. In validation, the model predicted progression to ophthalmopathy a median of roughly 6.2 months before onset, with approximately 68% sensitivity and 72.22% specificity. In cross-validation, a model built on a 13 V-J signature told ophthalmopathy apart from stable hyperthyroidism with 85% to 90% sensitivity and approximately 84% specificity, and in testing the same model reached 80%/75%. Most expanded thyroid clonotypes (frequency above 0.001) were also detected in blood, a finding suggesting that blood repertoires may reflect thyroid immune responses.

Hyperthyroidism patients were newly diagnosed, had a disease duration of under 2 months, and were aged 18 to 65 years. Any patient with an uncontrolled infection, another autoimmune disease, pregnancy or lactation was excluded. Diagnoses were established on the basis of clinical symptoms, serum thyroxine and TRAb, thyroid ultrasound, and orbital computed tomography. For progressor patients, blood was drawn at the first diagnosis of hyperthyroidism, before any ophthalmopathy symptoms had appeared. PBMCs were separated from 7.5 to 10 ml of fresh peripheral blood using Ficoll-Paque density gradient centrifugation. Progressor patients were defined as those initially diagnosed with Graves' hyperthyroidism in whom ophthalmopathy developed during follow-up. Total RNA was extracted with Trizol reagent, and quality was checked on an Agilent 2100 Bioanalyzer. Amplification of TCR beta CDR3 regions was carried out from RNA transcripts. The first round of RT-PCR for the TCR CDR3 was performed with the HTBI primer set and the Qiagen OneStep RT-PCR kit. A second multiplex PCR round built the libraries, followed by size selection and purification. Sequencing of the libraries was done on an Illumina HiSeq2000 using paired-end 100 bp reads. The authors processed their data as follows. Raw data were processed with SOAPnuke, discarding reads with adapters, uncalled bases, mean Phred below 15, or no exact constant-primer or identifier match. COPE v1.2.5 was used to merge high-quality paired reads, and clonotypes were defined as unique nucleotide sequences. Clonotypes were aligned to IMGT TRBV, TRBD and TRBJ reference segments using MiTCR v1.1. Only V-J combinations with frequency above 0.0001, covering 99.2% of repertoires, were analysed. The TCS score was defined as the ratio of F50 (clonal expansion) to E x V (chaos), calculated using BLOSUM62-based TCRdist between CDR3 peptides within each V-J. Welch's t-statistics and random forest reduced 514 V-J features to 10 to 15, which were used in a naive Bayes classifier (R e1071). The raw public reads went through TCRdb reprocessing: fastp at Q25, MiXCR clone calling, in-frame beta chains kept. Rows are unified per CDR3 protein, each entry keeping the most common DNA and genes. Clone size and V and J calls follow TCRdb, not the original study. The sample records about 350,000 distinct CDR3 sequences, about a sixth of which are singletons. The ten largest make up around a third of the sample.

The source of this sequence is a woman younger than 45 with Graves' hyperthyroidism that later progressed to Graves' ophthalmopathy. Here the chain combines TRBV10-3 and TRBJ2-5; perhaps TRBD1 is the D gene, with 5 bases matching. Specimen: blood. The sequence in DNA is TGTGCCATCAGTGAGTCAGGGGACCAAGAGACCCAGTACTTC. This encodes CAISESGDQETQYF.